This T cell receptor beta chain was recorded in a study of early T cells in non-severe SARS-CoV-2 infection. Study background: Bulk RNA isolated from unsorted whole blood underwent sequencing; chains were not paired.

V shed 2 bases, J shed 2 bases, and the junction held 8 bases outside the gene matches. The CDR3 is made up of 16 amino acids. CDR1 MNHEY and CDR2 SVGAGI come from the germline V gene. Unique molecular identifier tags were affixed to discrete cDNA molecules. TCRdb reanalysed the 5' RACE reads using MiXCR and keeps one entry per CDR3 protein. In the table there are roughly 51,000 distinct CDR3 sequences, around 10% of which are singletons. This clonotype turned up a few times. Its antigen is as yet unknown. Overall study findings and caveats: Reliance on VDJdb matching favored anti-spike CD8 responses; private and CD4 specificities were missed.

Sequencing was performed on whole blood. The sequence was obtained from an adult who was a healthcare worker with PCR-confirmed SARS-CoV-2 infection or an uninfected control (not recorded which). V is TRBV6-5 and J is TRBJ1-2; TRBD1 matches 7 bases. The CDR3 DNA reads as TGTGCCAGCAGTTACGTGGGACAGCAAAGAAACTATGGCTACACCTTC. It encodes CASSYVGQQRNYGYTF.